The entry below describes one T cell receptor (beta chain). Its antigen is undetermined. The CDR3 length is 16 residues. Germline values: CDR1 SGHAT, CDR2 FQDESV (reference sequence). The template was RNA from unsorted bulk tissue. Distant lung tissue was collected more than 3 cm away from the tumor edge. This sample stems from a study of tumor and adjacent non-tumor tissue in lung cancer. Overall study context: Histology: about a dozen adenocarcinoma, a couple of squamous cell carcinoma, 1 small cell lung cancer.

Study findings and constraints: Tumor tissue had significantly higher TCR diversity than normal lung.

The library came from three nested PCR rounds adapted from ARM-PCR protocols. MiXCR was run by TCRdb on the multiplex PCR reads, yielding one entry per CDR3 protein. This sample has under 85,000 distinct CDR3 sequences, with about 80% found just once. The chain carries TRBV11-1 and TRBJ2-1; possibly TRBD2 for D (6 bases). The sample taken for sequencing was distant non-tumor lung tissue. This receptor was identified in a man aged 65 to 79 with non-small cell lung cancer. The CDR3 region has the DNA TGTGCTAACAGTCCGCTAATTAGCGGCAAAAACAATGAGCAGTTCTTC. Translated: CANSPLISGKNNEQFF.